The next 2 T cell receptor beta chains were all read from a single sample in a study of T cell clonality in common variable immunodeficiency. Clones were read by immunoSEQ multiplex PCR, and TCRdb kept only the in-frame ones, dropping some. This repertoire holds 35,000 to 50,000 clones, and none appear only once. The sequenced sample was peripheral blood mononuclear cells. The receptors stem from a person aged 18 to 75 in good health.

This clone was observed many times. The sequenced part of the CDR3 DNA is TGCGCCAGCAGCTCCATAGTGGGCGCGAACACCGGGGAG. Translation gives CASSSIVGANTGE. The whole CDR3 sequence reads CASSSIVGANTGELFF. The chain links TRBV5-1 to TRBJ2-2; D is uncertain. The read halts 3 residues ahead of the CDR3 end, with the missing end drawn from the germline J gene. Trimming removed 3 bases at V and 0 bases at J, with 12 bases between. The CDR3 loop spans 16 amino acids. Germline assignment: CDR1 SGHRS and CDR2 YFSETQ.

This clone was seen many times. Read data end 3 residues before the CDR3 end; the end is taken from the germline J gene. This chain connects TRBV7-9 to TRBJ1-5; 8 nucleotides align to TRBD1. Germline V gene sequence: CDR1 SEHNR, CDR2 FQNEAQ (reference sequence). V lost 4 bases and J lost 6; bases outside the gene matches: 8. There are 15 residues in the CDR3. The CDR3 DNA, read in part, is TGTGCCAGCAGCTCAACGGGACAGGCCATTCAGCCC. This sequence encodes CASSSTGQAIQP. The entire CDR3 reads CASSSTGQAIQPQHF.